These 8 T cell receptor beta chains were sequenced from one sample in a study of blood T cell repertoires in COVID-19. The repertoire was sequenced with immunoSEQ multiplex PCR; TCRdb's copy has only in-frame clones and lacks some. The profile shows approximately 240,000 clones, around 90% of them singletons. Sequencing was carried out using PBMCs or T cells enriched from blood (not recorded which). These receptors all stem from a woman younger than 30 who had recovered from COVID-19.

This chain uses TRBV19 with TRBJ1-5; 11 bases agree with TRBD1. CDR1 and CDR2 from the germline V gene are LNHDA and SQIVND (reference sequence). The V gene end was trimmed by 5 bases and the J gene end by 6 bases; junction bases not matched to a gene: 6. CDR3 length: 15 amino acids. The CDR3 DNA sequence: TGTGCCAGTAGTCCTCGGACAGGGGGCGGTCAGCCCCAGCATTTT. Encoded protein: CASSPRTGGGQPQHF.

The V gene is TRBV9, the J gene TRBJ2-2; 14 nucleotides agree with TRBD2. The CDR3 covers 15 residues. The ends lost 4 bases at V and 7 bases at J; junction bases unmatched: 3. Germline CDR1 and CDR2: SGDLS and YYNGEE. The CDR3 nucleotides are TGTGCCAGCAGCCCGGGACTAGCGGGGGACGGGGAGCTGTTTTTT. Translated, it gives CASSPGLAGDGELFF. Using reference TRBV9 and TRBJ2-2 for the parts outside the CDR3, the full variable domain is DSGVTQTPKHLITATGQRVTLRCSPRSGDLSVYWYQQSLDQGLQFLIQYYNGEERAKGNILERFSAQQFPDLHSELNLSSLELGDSALYFCASSPGLAGDGELFFGEGSRLTVL.

The CDR3 loop reads CASRTGLSLYEQYF. The CDR3 nucleotides read TGTGCCAGTAGAACAGGGTTATCTCTCTACGAGCAGTACTTC. J is TRBJ2-7 and V is TRBV19; TRBD1 is a possible D gene (6 bases). The length of the CDR3 is 14 residues. V lost 6 bases, J lost 3 bases, and 15 bases lay in between. Germline V lookup: CDR1 LNHDA, CDR2 SQIVND (reference sequence).

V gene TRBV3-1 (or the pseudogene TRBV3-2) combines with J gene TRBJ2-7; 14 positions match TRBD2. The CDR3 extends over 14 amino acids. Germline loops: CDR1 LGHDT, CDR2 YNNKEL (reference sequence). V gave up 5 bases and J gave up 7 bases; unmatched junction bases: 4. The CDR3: CASSLGLAGEEQYF. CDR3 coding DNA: TGTGCCAGCAGCTTGGGACTAGCGGGAGAAGAGCAGTACTTC.

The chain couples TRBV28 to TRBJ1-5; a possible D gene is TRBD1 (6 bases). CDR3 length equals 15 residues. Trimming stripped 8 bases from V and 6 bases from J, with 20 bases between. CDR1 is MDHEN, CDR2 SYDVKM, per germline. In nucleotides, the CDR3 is TGTGCCAGCGGAATAACAGGGATTTCTATTCAGCCCCAGCATTTT. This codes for CASGITGISIQPQHF.

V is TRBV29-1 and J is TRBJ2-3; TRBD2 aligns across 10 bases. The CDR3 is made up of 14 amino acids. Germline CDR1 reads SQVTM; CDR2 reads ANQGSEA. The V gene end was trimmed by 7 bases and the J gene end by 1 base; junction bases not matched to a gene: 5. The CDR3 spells CSGAGTSGTDTQYF. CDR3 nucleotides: TGCAGCGGCGCCGGGACTAGCGGCACAGATACGCAGTATTTT.

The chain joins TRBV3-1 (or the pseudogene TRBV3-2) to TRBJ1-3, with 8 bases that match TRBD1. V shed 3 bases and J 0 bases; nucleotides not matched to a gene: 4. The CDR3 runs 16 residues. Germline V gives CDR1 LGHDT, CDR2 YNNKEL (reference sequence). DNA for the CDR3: TGTGCCAGCAGCCAGGGACAGGCCGTCTCTGGAAACACCATATATTTT. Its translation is CASSQGQAVSGNTIYF.

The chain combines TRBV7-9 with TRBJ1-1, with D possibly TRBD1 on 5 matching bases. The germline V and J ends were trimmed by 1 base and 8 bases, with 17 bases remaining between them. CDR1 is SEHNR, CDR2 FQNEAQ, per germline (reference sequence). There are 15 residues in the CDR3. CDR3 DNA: TGTGCCAGCAGCTTAGGCCCAGCCGGATACAGGGAAGCTTTCTTT. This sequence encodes CASSLGPAGYREAFF.